The rows below give T cell receptor beta chains drawn from one sample of a study of OX40 agonist ivuxolimab in advanced cancers. Here immunoSEQ multiplex PCR was the method, and the copy in TCRdb shows in-frame clones only, minus some. Of 150,000 to 190,000 clones in the sample, 85% to 95% were seen once. The specimen comprised CD4+ or CD8+ T cells sorted from blood, sampled in a trial of the OX40 agonist ivuxolimab. The source is an adult with an advanced solid tumor such as melanoma, head and neck, liver or kidney cancer. Both conserved end residues are part of each CDR3. D genes are given only for firm matches.

D | J | V | CDR3 | DNA
TRBD2 | TRBJ2-7 | TRBV7-2 | CASSSGTSGRGVQYF | TGTGCCAGCAGCTCCGGGACTAGCGGGAGAGGAGTGCAGTACTTC
TRBD2 | TRBJ2-5 | TRBV9 | CASSLGLAGPAETQYF | TGTGCCAGCAGCCTTGGTCTAGCGGGGCCCGCAGAGACCCAGTACTTC
TRBD1 | TRBJ1-1 | TRBV10-1 | CASSERRQGTEAFF | TGCGCCAGCAGTGAGCGACGACAGGGCACTGAAGCTTTCTTT
TRBD1 | TRBJ1-2 | TRBV19 | CASSPVAAGQLSGYTF | TGTGCCAGTAGTCCCGTTGCCGCGGGACAGCTGTCTGGCTACACCTTC
- | TRBJ2-1 | TRBV4-1 | CASSQGLGILSYNEQFF | TGCGCCAGCAGCCAAGGTCTGGGCATTCTCTCCTACAATGAGCAGTTCTTC
TRBD1 | TRBJ1-2 | TRBV9 | CASSVDAGTGDYGYTF | TGTGCCAGCAGCGTAGACGCTGGGACAGGTGACTATGGCTACACCTTC
- | TRBJ1-1 | TRBV6-4 | CASSRAGNTEAFF | TGTGCCAGCAGTAGAGCAGGGAACACTGAAGCTTTCTTT
TRBD1 | TRBJ1-1 | TRBV5-4 | CASSLGTGWNTEAFF | TGTGCCAGCAGCTTGGGGACAGGGTGGAACACTGAAGCTTTCTTT
TRBD1 | TRBJ1-2 | TRBV19 | CASRNRGPYGYTF | TGTGCCAGTAGGAACAGGGGGCCCTATGGCTACACCTTC
TRBD1 | TRBJ2-6 | TRBV18 | CASSPGQGTTGANVLTF | TGTGCCAGCTCACCGGGACAGGGGACCACTGGGGCCAACGTCCTGACTTTC